Reported below is one T cell receptor beta chain. Its cognate antigen is unknown. These data originate in a study of cytomegalovirus exposure and HLA in healthy donors. The PCR ran on 60 Vbeta and 13 Jbeta primers. Libraries were prepared by immunoSEQ multiplex PCR; TCRdb keeps only in-frame clonotypes and omits some of them. The sample gives more than 70,000 clones, roughly 80% of which show up once; about 2.1% is in the top ten. Findings and caveats of the study: Fewer N-insertions (relative to the approximately 700-donor mean) were reportedly seen in an Asian-associated ancestry cluster in a later analysis. In a later analysis, specific HLA alleles were associated with 15,000 to 20,000 TCR beta sequences at a 0.05 false discovery rate.

The specimen sequenced was PBMCs. The sequence was obtained from a boy aged 5-17 years in good health and CMV-seronegative.

CDR3 DNA sequence: TGCAGCGTTTCCCCGGGAGTGAACACTGAAGCTTTCTTT. Its protein product is CSVSPGVNTEAFF. The genes are TRBV29-1 and TRBJ1-1, with D hard to call. V gave up 5 bases and J gave up 0 bases, with 10 bases separating them. The CDR3 sequence is 13 residues long. CDR1 SQVTM and CDR2 ANQGSEA come from the germline V gene.